A single T cell receptor beta chain is shown here with its context. What it binds is not known. The data originate from a study of blood T cells in healthy people across ages. Regarding the study as a whole: PBMC samples, being unsorted, prevented any conclusive comparison of naive and antigen-experienced cells.

A second about 6 to 11 cycle PCR used barcoded and J-beta primers. Through a template-switch adaptor with 12 random nucleotides, each cDNA molecule received a tag. TCRdb passed the 5' RACE reads through MiXCR, listing each CDR3 protein once. This sample carries around 780,000 distinct CDR3 sequences, roughly 25% of them seen once, and the ten largest clones take 3%. This sample was also put to use in a study of T cells of mothers and their children. That publication notes: Evidence of persistent microchimeric T cell clones was absent.

Sequencing input: blood. This receptor was obtained from a boy aged 5 to 17 in good health.

CDR3 protein: CASSFEGSVDSPLHF. The CDR3 nucleotides are TGTGCCAGCAGTTTTGAGGGATCGGTGGATTCACCCCTCCACTTT. The chain uses TRBV27 and TRBJ1-6; D remains unclear. There are 15 residues in the CDR3. Germline assignment: CDR1 MNHEY and CDR2 SMNVEV (reference sequence). The V and J ends lost 3 bases and 8 bases respectively, with 14 bases between them.